These 26 T cell receptor beta chains share one sample of origin, sequenced in a study of T cell changes during pregnancy in multiple sclerosis. Clones were sequenced by immunoSEQ multiplex PCR, and TCRdb holds only the in-frame ones, with some missing. The sample lists about 38,000 clones; about 88% were seen once. The sequencing used CD8+ T cells from peripheral blood mononuclear cells, collected in the third trimester of pregnancy. These receptor sequences come from a female donor with multiple sclerosis, enrolled in a pregnancy study.

Only one count was recorded for this clone. The genes are TRBV5-4 and TRBJ2-7; 11 bases fit TRBD2. V shed 3 bases, J shed 2 bases, and the junction held 10 bases outside the gene matches. Germline-derived CDR1 and CDR2 are SGHNT and YYREEE (reference sequence). The CDR3 loop spans 17 amino acids. As DNA, the CDR3 is TGTGCCAGCAGCTCGGCACCGGGACTAGCGGCAACCTACGAGCAGTACTTC. Protein product: CASSSAPGLAATYEQYF.

This chain uses TRBV2 with TRBJ2-7; the D gene is possibly TRBD1 (6 bases). Per the germline V gene, CDR1 is SNHLY and CDR2 is FYNNEI. The CDR3 is made up of 17 amino acids. V was trimmed by 0 bases and J by 2 bases, leaving 17 bases between them. CDR3 sequence reads: CASSEASRGPLTYEQYF. CDR3 sequence (DNA): TGTGCCAGCAGTGAAGCGAGCAGGGGCCCCCTTACCTACGAGCAGTACTTC. Filled out from reference TRBV2 and TRBJ2-7, the complete variable domain reads EPEVTQTPSHQVTQMGQEVILRCVPISNHLYFYWYRQILGQKVEFLVSFYNNEISEKSEIFDDQFSVERPDGSNFTLKIRSTKLEDSAMYFCASSEASRGPLTYEQYFGPGTRLTVT.

This clone was counted a single time. The chain is built from TRBV6-5 and TRBJ1-1, with TRBD1 as a possible D gene (6 bases). V was pared by 4 bases and J by 0 bases, with 12 bases between. Germline CDR1 MNHEY, CDR2 SVGAGI. The length of the CDR3 is 15 residues. CDR3 in amino acids: CASSSTGNMNTEAFF. The CDR3 DNA is TGTGCCAGCAGTTCTACAGGGAACATGAACACTGAAGCTTTCTTT.

The V gene is TRBV4-3, the J gene TRBJ1-1; 7 nucleotides line up with TRBD1. Germline assignment: CDR1 LGHNA and CDR2 YSLEER. The CDR3 loop spans 15 amino acids. V was pared by 3 bases and J by 8 bases, with 12 bases of the junction left unmatched. The CDR3 DNA sequence: TGCGCCAGCAGCCACAAACAGGGGATAAGTACCGAAGCTTTCTTT. Translating it yields CASSHKQGISTEAFF.

This chain uses TRBV4-3 with TRBJ1-2; 8 bases are shared with TRBD1. The CDR3 totals 16 residues. Germline-derived CDR1 and CDR2 are LGHNA and YSLEER. V lost 0 bases and J lost 2; bases outside the gene matches: 5. The CDR3: CASSQEDRVGNYGYTF. CDR3 coding DNA: TGCGCCAGCAGCCAAGAGGACAGGGTAGGGAACTATGGCTACACCTTC.

This rearrangement joins TRBV30 to TRBJ2-5, with TRBD2 as a possible D gene (6 bases). V was pared by 1 base and J by 3 bases, with 15 bases between. The CDR3 contains 15 residues. Germline CDR1 reads GTSNPN; CDR2 reads SVGIG (reference sequence). The CDR3 is CAWSAWREDKETQYF. CDR3 nucleotides: TGTGCCTGGAGTGCGTGGAGGGAAGATAAAGAGACCCAGTACTTC.

The CDR3 region has the DNA TGTGCCAGCAGCTTTGGAGCAAACACTGAAGCTTTCTTT. This sequence encodes CASSFGANTEAFF. The rearrangement joins TRBV7-2 to TRBJ1-1; D gene unclear. The CDR3 totals 13 residues. Looked up from germline, CDR1 is SGHTA and CDR2 is FQGNSA. Trimming pared 3 bases from V and 2 bases from J, leaving 7 bases between.

The J gene is TRBJ2-7, the V gene TRBV19; the D is unclear. V was pared by 7 bases and J by 2 bases, with 9 bases between. There are 12 residues in the CDR3. Germline V CDR1 and CDR2: LNHDA, SQIVND (reference sequence). The CDR3 bases are TGTGCCAGTACCGGGTCAACCTACGAGCAGTACTTC. Its protein product is CASTGSTYEQYF.

The rearrangement joins TRBV7-9 to TRBJ2-3; TRBD2 matches at 16 bases. The germline V gene encodes CDR1 SEHNR and CDR2 FQNEAQ (reference sequence). Trimming removed 3 bases from V and 5 bases from J; junction bases left unmatched: 2. This CDR3 is built from 16 residues. CDR3 protein: CASSLGLAGGIDTQYF. CDR3 bases: TGTGCCAGCAGCTTGGGACTAGCGGGGGGGATAGATACGCAGTATTTT.

This chain links TRBV27 with TRBJ2-3; D may be TRBD1 (6 bases). The CDR3 extends over 17 amino acids. V lost 7 bases, J lost 2 bases, and 22 bases lay in between. Germline CDR1 reads MNHEY; CDR2 reads SMNVEV (reference sequence). CDR3 residues: CASTPNPTGIFTDTQYF. Here the CDR3 DNA reads TGTGCCAGCACTCCCAACCCGACAGGAATTTTCACAGATACGCAGTATTTT.

The rearrangement links TRBV30 to TRBJ2-1, with D possibly matching TRBD2 (5 bases). CDR1 and CDR2 from the germline V gene are GTSNPN and SVGIG (reference sequence). The CDR3 has 13 amino acids. V lost 4 bases and J lost 7, with 14 bases in between. The CDR3 loop reads CAWIPQPGNEQFF. The CDR3 coding sequence is TGTGCCTGGATACCACAGCCGGGGAATGAGCAGTTCTTC.

This rearrangement joins TRBV27 to TRBJ1-2; D is undetermined. CDR1 MNHEY and CDR2 SMNVEV come from the germline V gene (reference sequence). V lost 0 bases and J 5 bases, leaving 7 bases between the germline ends. The CDR3 length is 13 residues. CDR3 DNA sequence: TGTGCCAGCAGTTTATCAGCGGGGTATGGCTACACCTTC. As protein: CASSLSAGYGYTF.

The chain joins TRBV27 to TRBJ1-5, with 9 bases that match TRBD1. The CDR3 loop spans 15 amino acids. The germline V gene has CDR1 MNHEY and CDR2 SMNVEV (reference sequence). Trimming cost V 6 bases and J 6 bases; bases outside gene matches: 9. The CDR3 nucleotides are TGTGCCAGCAGACCGACAGGGGGTCTTGGTCAGCCCCAGCATTTT. It yields the protein CASRPTGGLGQPQHF.

This clone showed up just once. This sequence joins TRBV10-1 and TRBJ1-2, with D possibly TRBD1 on 5 matching bases. This CDR3 contains 16 residues. V lost 0 bases to trimming and J lost 4 bases, with 15 bases between them. Germline V lookup: CDR1 WNHNN, CDR2 SYGVQD (reference sequence). The CDR3 loop is CASSESGEGISYGYTF. CDR3 nucleotide sequence: TGCGCCAGCAGTGAGTCGGGGGAGGGGATATCCTATGGCTACACCTTC.

V gene TRBV10-3 combines with J gene TRBJ1-1; D may be TRBD1 (5 bases). CDR3 length: 13 residues. Germline CDR1 and CDR2: ENHRY and SYGVKD. V lost 6 bases to trimming and J lost 1 base, with 9 bases between them. The CDR3 here is CAISDRQNTEAFF. The DNA of the CDR3 is TGTGCCATCAGCGACAGACAGAACACTGAAGCTTTCTTT.

The chain combines TRBV4-1 with TRBJ1-1, with 7 bases that match TRBD1. V shed 5 bases and J 4 bases; nucleotides not matched to a gene: 10. CDR3 length equals 15 residues. CDR1 MGHRA and CDR2 YSYEKL come from the germline V gene. CDR3 protein: CASSYRGVYGTEAFF. The CDR3 DNA follows: TGCGCCAGCAGCTACAGGGGTGTTTACGGCACTGAAGCTTTCTTT.

The CDR3 DNA sequence: TGTGCCAGTAGTCTCACCGGGACAGGGGTGTACAATGAGCAGTTCTTC. Translating gives CASSLTGTGVYNEQFF. The rearrangement links TRBV19 to TRBJ2-1, with 10 bases matching TRBD1. Trimming removed 5 bases from V and 4 bases from J; junction bases left unmatched: 8. Germline CDR1 reads LNHDA; CDR2 reads SQIVND (reference sequence). This CDR3 contains 16 residues.

This clone occurred once. J is TRBJ2-1 and V is TRBV5-1, with 7 bases matching TRBD2. The junction had 7 bases not matched to a gene; V was cut back by 4 bases and J by 0 bases. This CDR3 spans 16 amino acids. Looked up from germline, CDR1 is SGHRS and CDR2 is YFSETQ. The CDR3 protein is CASSPLASSSYNEQFF. For the CDR3, the DNA is TGCGCCAGCAGCCCACTAGCGTCTAGCTCCTACAATGAGCAGTTCTTC.

The J gene is TRBJ2-5, the V gene TRBV4-3; 9 nucleotides line up with TRBD2. The CDR3 loop spans 18 amino acids. From germline, CDR1 is LGHNA and CDR2 YSLEER. V gave up 5 bases and J gave up 4 bases; unmatched junction bases: 17. The CDR3 DNA reads TGCGCCAGCAGCGAAAGGCTCTCCTGGCGGGGGGGGGCAGAGACCCAGTACTTC. It yields the protein CASSERLSWRGGAETQYF.

The chain employs TRBV29-1 and TRBJ2-3, with 9 bases matching TRBD2. The V gene's germline CDR1 is SQVTM and CDR2 ANQGSEA. The CDR3 is 14 amino acids. The V segment lost 2 bases and the J segment 6 bases; nucleotides outside the gene matches: 6. CDR3 bases: TGCAGCGTTGAACGGCGGGGGGGCCCGGATACGCAGTATTTT. It codes for CSVERRGGPDTQYF.

The chain recombines TRBV10-2 with TRBJ2-1; perhaps TRBD2 as D (5 bases). This CDR3 contains 14 residues. Germline assignment: CDR1 WSHSY and CDR2 SAAADI. The V gene lost 5 bases and the J gene lost 5 bases, with 13 bases spanning the gap. CDR3 in amino acids: CASSWARRNNEQFF. For the CDR3, the DNA is TGCGCCAGCAGTTGGGCAAGGAGGAACAATGAGCAGTTCTTC.

The CDR3 here is CASSIGGGGNQPQHF. The DNA for the CDR3 is TGTGCCAGTAGTATTGGGGGAGGGGGCAATCAGCCCCAGCATTTT. V usage is TRBV19 and J usage is TRBJ1-5; D is possibly TRBD1 (5 bases). The V and J ends lost 3 bases and 2 bases respectively, with 11 bases between them. Germline V lookup: CDR1 LNHDA, CDR2 SQIVND (reference sequence). CDR3 length equals 15 residues. The whole variable domain, filled in from reference TRBV19 and TRBJ1-5, reads DGGITQSPKYLFRKEGQNVTLSCEQNLNHDAMYWYRQDPGQGLRLIYYSQIVNDFQKGDIAEGYSVSREKKESFPLTVTSAQKNPTAFYLCASSIGGGGNQPQHFGDGTRLSIL.

The chain employs TRBV10-3 and TRBJ2-1, with D hard to call. The CDR3 runs 12 residues. With 5 bases removed from V and 9 bases from J, the gap between germline ends came to 11 bases. Germline assignment: CDR1 ENHRY and CDR2 SYGVKD. The CDR3 coding sequence is TGTGCCATCAGTACCGACAAACCTGAGCAGTTCTTC. Amino acids: CAISTDKPEQFF.

This clone was found a few times. The chain recombines TRBV7-9 with TRBJ1-1, with 9 bases that match TRBD1. Germline loops: CDR1 SEHNR, CDR2 FQNEAQ (reference sequence). This CDR3 has 15 amino acids. V gave up 5 bases and J gave up 6 bases; unmatched junction bases: 10. CDR3 protein: CASSPPDRGWPEAFF. As DNA, the CDR3 is TGTGCCAGCAGCCCCCCGGACAGGGGTTGGCCTGAAGCTTTCTTT.

The chain employs TRBV7-9 and TRBJ2-7; D remains ambiguous. The CDR3 runs 15 residues. The V gene lost 1 base and the J gene lost 0 bases, with 10 bases spanning the gap. Germline V gives CDR1 SEHNR, CDR2 FQNEAQ (reference sequence). For the CDR3, the DNA is TGTGCCAGCAGCTTAGGAGGTGCGAGCTCCTACGAGCAGTACTTC. It translates to CASSLGGASSYEQYF.

J is TRBJ2-7 and V is TRBV7-9; TRBD1 matches at 10 bases. The CDR3 runs 14 residues. The germline gives CDR1 SEHNR, CDR2 FQNEAQ (reference sequence). Germline trimming cut 4 bases from V and 6 bases from J; bases unmatched to any gene: 6. CDR3 nucleotide sequence: TGTGCCAGCAGCTCCCCCGGGACAGGGGTCGAGCAGTACTTC. This sequence encodes CASSSPGTGVEQYF.